Listed below are T cell receptor beta chains from one sample, sequenced in a study of blood T cell repertoires in COVID-19. Repertoires were generated with immunoSEQ multiplex PCR, while TCRdb's copy carries only in-frame clones and drops some. The data hold approximately 70,000 clones, with around three quarters observed a single time. The sample was peripheral blood. The receptors were gathered from a woman between 65 and 79 years old with acute or convalescent COVID-19. Each CDR3 is given with its conserved first and last residue. A D gene is named only where the DNA matches it firmly. A row's size may be missing; if present it is once, few, many or a size class.

V: TRBV10-1
size: .
D: .
J: TRBJ1-2
CDR3: CASSESIGRAFF
DNA: TGCGCCAGCAGTGAGTCGATCGGCAGGGCCTTCTTC

V: TRBV28
size: .
D: TRBD2
J: TRBJ2-1
CDR3: CATLWTSGRSEQFF
DNA: TGTGCCACCCTTTGGACTAGCGGGAGAAGTGAGCAGTTCTTC

V: TRBV7-9
size: once
D: TRBD1
J: TRBJ1-4
CDR3: CASSLGSQGASEKLFF
DNA: TGTGCCAGCAGCTTAGGGTCGCAGGGGGCGAGTGAAAAACTGTTTTTT

V: TRBV6-2/TRBV6-3
size: .
D: .
J: TRBJ1-1
CDR3: CASSYRVLGDEAFF
DNA: TGTGCCAGCAGTTACAGGGTCCTGGGAGATGAAGCTTTCTTT

V: TRBV12-3/TRBV12-4
size: .
D: .
J: TRBJ1-3
CDR3: CASSPGQVNTIYF
DNA: TGTGCCAGCAGCCCAGGGCAGGTGAACACCATATATTTT

V: TRBV7-9
size: .
D: .
J: TRBJ1-2
CDR3: CASSFGRDNYGYTF
DNA: TGTGCCAGCAGCTTTGGGAGGGATAACTATGGCTACACCTTC

V: TRBV7-2
size: few
D: .
J: TRBJ1-6
CDR3: CASSLQGRNSPLHF
DNA: TGTGCCAGCAGCTTACAGGGTCGCAATTCACCCCTCCACTTT

V: TRBV6-5
size: once
D: .
J: TRBJ1-6
CDR3: CASSKRGSYNSPLHF
DNA: TGTGCCAGCAGTAAAAGGGGTTCCTATAATTCACCCCTCCACTTT

V: TRBV6-5
size: .
D: .
J: TRBJ1-5
CDR3: CASSYSRGGNQPQHF
DNA: TGTGCCAGCAGTTACTCGAGAGGTGGCAATCAGCCCCAGCATTTT

V: TRBV28
size: .
D: TRBD1
J: TRBJ1-4
CDR3: CASTSGGQGHEKLFF
DNA: TGTGCCAGCACTTCCGGGGGACAGGGGCATGAAAAACTGTTTTTT

V: TRBV5-1
size: .
D: TRBD1
J: TRBJ1-1
CDR3: CASSLRDRGDTEAFF
DNA: TGCGCCAGCAGCCTCCGGGACAGGGGCGACACTGAAGCTTTCTTT

V: TRBV6-5
size: .
D: .
J: TRBJ1-3
CDR3: CASSLMEGTGNTIYF
DNA: TGTGCCAGCAGCCTTATGGAGGGGACTGGAAACACCATATATTTT

V: TRBV11-2
size: .
D: TRBD2
J: TRBJ2-3
CDR3: CASTLRLAGSTDTQYF
DNA: TGTGCCAGCACTTTGAGACTAGCGGGAAGCACAGATACGCAGTATTTT

V: TRBV29-1
size: .
D: TRBD1
J: TRBJ2-1
CDR3: CSVAGRDRGSNEQFF
DNA: TGCAGCGTGGCGGGTAGGGACAGGGGAAGCAATGAGCAGTTCTTC

V: TRBV27
size: once
D: .
J: TRBJ2-3
CDR3: CASSLWVTTDTQYF
DNA: TGTGCCAGCAGTTTGTGGGTGACAACAGATACGCAGTATTTT

V: TRBV5-5
size: .
D: .
J: TRBJ2-7
CDR3: CASSFSFGDYEQYF
DNA: TGTGCCAGCAGCTTTAGTTTCGGAGACTACGAGCAGTACTTC

V: TRBV5-1
size: .
D: TRBD1
J: TRBJ1-5
CDR3: CASAAGGGQPQHF
DNA: TGCGCCAGCGCAGCAGGGGGCGGTCAGCCCCAGCATTTT

V: TRBV6-1
size: once
D: .
J: TRBJ1-1
CDR3: CASSEEPGKVNTEAFF
DNA: TGTGCCAGCAGTGAAGAGCCAGGGAAGGTGAACACTGAAGCTTTCTTT

V: TRBV24-1
size: .
D: TRBD2
J: TRBJ2-5
CDR3: CATSDRSGGEETQYF
DNA: TGTGCCACCAGTGACCGGAGCGGGGGCGAAGAGACCCAGTACTTC

V: TRBV28
size: .
D: TRBD1
J: TRBJ2-7
CDR3: CASTVRDRTTYEQYF
DNA: TGTGCCAGCACCGTCCGGGACAGGACCACCTACGAGCAGTACTTC

V: TRBV7-8
size: few
D: .
J: TRBJ2-1
CDR3: CASSPTDSGNGEQFF
DNA: TGTGCCAGCAGCCCGACGGACAGCGGAAACGGTGAGCAGTTCTTC

V: TRBV24-1
size: .
D: TRBD1
J: TRBJ2-7
CDR3: CATSDPSTGEQNPHEQYF
DNA: TGTGCCACCAGTGATCCCTCTACAGGGGAGCAAAACCCCCACGAGCAGTACTTC

V: TRBV6-2/TRBV6-3
size: once
D: .
J: TRBJ2-2
CDR3: CASSYGQSTGELFF
DNA: TGTGCCAGCAGTTACGGACAGTCCACCGGGGAGCTGTTTTTT

V: TRBV28
size: .
D: .
J: TRBJ1-3
CDR3: CASEEGDGNTIYF
DNA: TGTGCCAGCGAAGAGGGAGACGGAAACACCATATATTTT

V: TRBV28
size: .
D: TRBD1
J: TRBJ1-5
CDR3: CASSFENRGLLLQPQHF
DNA: TGTGCCAGCAGTTTTGAGAACAGGGGGCTTCTCCTCCAGCCCCAGCATTTT

V: TRBV28
size: .
D: TRBD1
J: TRBJ2-4
CDR3: CASSSDRGLENIQYF
DNA: TGTGCCAGCAGCTCCGACAGGGGGTTGGAAAACATTCAGTACTTC

V: TRBV19
size: .
D: TRBD2
J: TRBJ2-7
CDR3: CASSSRTSGSKGEQYF
DNA: TGTGCCAGTAGTTCTCGGACTAGCGGGAGTAAAGGCGAGCAGTACTTC

V: TRBV6-1
size: .
D: .
J: TRBJ1-5
CDR3: CASSEGDNYGFRPQHF
DNA: TGTGCCAGCAGTGAAGGGGACAACTATGGTTTTCGGCCCCAGCATTTT

V: TRBV9
size: .
D: TRBD2
J: TRBJ2-7
CDR3: CASSVGEGTSGYEQYF
DNA: TGTGCCAGCAGCGTAGGGGAGGGGACTAGCGGCTACGAGCAGTACTTC

V: TRBV3-1/TRBV3-2
size: .
D: TRBD2
J: TRBJ2-1
CDR3: CASSQGTSGSLFRQSSYNEQFF
DNA: TGTGCCAGCAGCCAAGGGACTAGCGGTTCTTTATTTCGGCAAAGCTCCTACAATGAGCAGTTCTTC

V: TRBV6-6
size: .
D: TRBD1
J: TRBJ1-2
CDR3: CASSPPAQGISNYGYTF
DNA: TGTGCCAGCAGTCCACCCGCACAGGGGATCTCTAACTATGGCTACACCTTC

V: TRBV21-1
size: .
D: .
J: TRBJ1-5
CDR3: CASREDGGSNQPQHF
DNA: TGTGCCAGCAGGGAGGACGGTGGAAGCAATCAGCCCCAGCATTTT

V: TRBV28
size: .
D: .
J: TRBJ1-1
CDR3: CASSAPGRDTEAFF
DNA: TGTGCCAGCAGTGCCCCCGGGAGAGACACTGAAGCTTTCTTT

V: TRBV5-1
size: .
D: .
J: TRBJ1-4
CDR3: CASSLGGEKLFF
DNA: TGCGCCAGCAGCCTGGGAGGTGAAAAACTGTTTTTT

V: TRBV19
size: .
D: TRBD1
J: TRBJ1-5
CDR3: CASKAGQGDGQPQHF
DNA: TGTGCCAGTAAAGCGGGACAGGGAGATGGTCAGCCCCAGCATTTT

V: TRBV6-5
size: .
D: .
J: TRBJ1-4
CDR3: CASSYSGAGNEKLFF
DNA: TGTGCCAGCAGTTACTCGGGGGCCGGGAATGAAAAACTGTTTTTT

V: TRBV6-1
size: few
D: .
J: TRBJ1-1
CDR3: CASSELRGRNTEAFF
DNA: TGTGCCAGCAGTGAACTTCGGGGTCGGAACACTGAAGCTTTCTTT

V: TRBV4-2
size: .
D: TRBD1
J: TRBJ2-3
CDR3: CASSVGTGVTDTQYF
DNA: TGTGCCAGCAGCGTAGGGACAGGGGTAACAGATACGCAGTATTTT

V: TRBV7-2
size: .
D: TRBD1
J: TRBJ2-4
CDR3: CASSPGTVNIQYF
DNA: TGTGCCAGCAGCCCCGGGACAGTAAACATTCAGTACTTC

V: TRBV27
size: once
D: TRBD1
J: TRBJ1-2
CDR3: CASSRGAGGGYGYTF
DNA: TGTGCCAGCAGTAGGGGGGCAGGGGGAGGATATGGCTACACCTTC

V: TRBV5-8
size: .
D: TRBD1
J: TRBJ2-7
CDR3: CASSLVGTGIYEQYF
DNA: TGTGCCAGCAGCTTGGTAGGGACAGGGATCTACGAGCAGTACTTC